The 27 T cell receptor beta chains given below trace back to one sample, sequenced in a study of blood T cell repertoires in COVID-19. Profiled with immunoSEQ multiplex PCR; TCRdb holds only in-frame clones, not every one. Counted here are about 52,000 clones, about 92% occurring once; the ten biggest clones make up around 3%. Input material: peripheral blood. The origin of the receptors is a human donor in a cohort sampled during active COVID-19.

This chain joins TRBV6-5 and TRBJ1-5; D perhaps matches TRBD1 (5 bases). The CDR3 is made up of 13 amino acids. The V and J ends lost 5 bases and 6 bases respectively, with 11 bases between them. Germline values: CDR1 MNHEY, CDR2 SVGAGI. The CDR3 reads CASSPGGIQPQHF. Here the CDR3 DNA reads TGTGCCAGCAGTCCCGGGGGTATTCAGCCCCAGCATTTT.

This clone was seen once. This chain connects TRBV27 to TRBJ1-1; D remains unclear. Germline CDR1 reads MNHEY; CDR2 reads SMNVEV (reference sequence). CDR3 size: 13 residues. Trimming cost V 6 bases and J 1 base, with 9 bases left between them. The CDR3 region has the DNA TGTGCCAGCAGGAGGGTATCGAACACTGAAGCTTTCTTT. This gives the protein CASRRVSNTEAFF.

This sequence joins TRBV5-1 and TRBJ2-1; the D gene is possibly TRBD2 (6 bases). The V end was cut by 0 bases, the J end by 3 bases, with 28 bases between. The CDR3 sequence is 21 residues long. Germline loops: CDR1 SGHRS, CDR2 YFSETQ. The DNA of the CDR3 is TGCGCCAGCAGCTTGGACCGCCGGAATACAATTAGCGGACAATACTACAATGAGCAGTTCTTC. It yields the protein CASSLDRRNTISGQYYNEQFF.

The chain is built from TRBV6-1 and TRBJ1-6; tentative D call: TRBD1 (6 bases). CDR1 MNHNS and CDR2 SASEGT come from the germline V gene. This CDR3 spans 16 amino acids. Trimming stripped 1 base from V and 7 bases from J, with 14 bases between. The CDR3 coding sequence is TGTGCCAGCAGTGAAGAGGTGACAGGCCTAAATTCACCCCTCCACTTT. Encoded protein: CASSEEVTGLNSPLHF.

CDR3 residues: CASSKVLTGNGYTF. The CDR3 DNA is TGTGCCAGCAGCAAAGTGTTGACGGGGAATGGCTACACCTTC. V is TRBV21-1 and J is TRBJ1-2. TRBV21-1 constitutes a pseudogene. This CDR3 has 14 residues.

The chain employs TRBV6-5 and TRBJ2-7; D remains ambiguous. The V gene lost 0 bases and the J gene lost 3 bases, with 6 bases spanning the gap. In germline, CDR1 is MNHEY, CDR2 SVGAGI. This CDR3 comprises 13 residues. The CDR3 region has the DNA TGTGCCAGCAGTTACTCGGGCAACTACGAGCAGTACTTC. It codes for CASSYSGNYEQYF.

The rearrangement links TRBV7-8 to TRBJ1-5; D remains ambiguous. CDR1 and CDR2 from the germline V gene are SGHVS and FQNEAQ. V lost 4 bases and J 6 bases, leaving 13 bases between the germline ends. This CDR3 is built from 14 residues. The CDR3 sequence: CASSSHPRGQPQHF. Written as DNA, the CDR3 is TGTGCCAGCAGCTCTCATCCCCGGGGTCAGCCCCAGCATTTT.

The V call is TRBV28, the J call TRBJ2-7; a possible D gene is TRBD1 (6 bases). V was trimmed by 4 bases and J by 5 bases, leaving 9 bases between them. The CDR3 is 12 residues long. Per germline, CDR1 MDHEN and CDR2 SYDVKM. The CDR3 nucleotides are TGTGCCAGCAGTTGGGGGCAGAACGAGCAGTACTTC. This translates into CASSWGQNEQYF.

This chain uses TRBV18 with TRBJ2-1; TRBD1 matches at 8 bases. The CDR3 loop spans 17 amino acids. Germline V lookup: CDR1 KGHSH, CDR2 LQKENI. V lost 3 bases to trimming and J lost 2 bases; unmatched junction nucleotides: 9. DNA for the CDR3: TGTGCCAGCTCACCCGACAGGGGCCGGGGAACCTACAATGAGCAGTTCTTC. Translated: CASSPDRGRGTYNEQFF.

The chain combines TRBV28 with TRBJ1-1; 10 bases are a match to TRBD1. V was pared by 2 bases and J by 5 bases, with 5 bases of the junction left unmatched. The CDR3 extends over 15 amino acids. CDR1 is MDHEN and CDR2 is SYDVKM in the germline V gene. CDR3 DNA: TGTGCCAGCAGTTTAGCGGGACAGGGGTATACTGAAGCTTTCTTT. It translates to CASSLAGQGYTEAFF.

The chain has TRBV4-2 and TRBJ1-1; possible D gene TRBD1, 5 bases. The CDR3 consists of 16 residues. CDR1 is LGHNA and CDR2 is YNFKEQ in the germline V gene. The V end was cut by 1 base, the J end by 1 base, with 13 bases between. The chain's CDR3 is CASSQGPGQTNTEAFF. CDR3 in DNA: TGTGCCAGCAGCCAAGGGCCAGGACAAACGAACACTGAAGCTTTCTTT.

J is TRBJ2-6 and V is TRBV24-1; 9 bases are a match to TRBD1. The CDR3 has 18 amino acids. Germline V gene sequence: CDR1 KGHDR, CDR2 SFDVKD. Germline trimming cut 5 bases from V and 1 base from J; bases unmatched to any gene: 8. CDR3 residues: CATSGYRGLGSGANVLTF. CDR3 sequence (DNA): TGTGCCACCAGTGGATACAGGGGGCTTGGATCTGGGGCCAACGTCCTGACTTTC.

The V call is TRBV28, the J call TRBJ2-2; 10 positions agree with TRBD2. V lost 7 bases and J lost 5; bases outside the gene matches: 7. Germline V CDR1 and CDR2: MDHEN, SYDVKM. CDR3 size: 15 residues. The CDR3 here is CASTQLAGLTGELFF. In DNA form, the CDR3 reads TGTGCCAGCACCCAACTAGCGGGATTAACCGGGGAGCTGTTTTTT.

The chain is built from TRBV6-6 and TRBJ2-7, with a weak D call TRBD2 (6 bases). The germline V gene encodes CDR1 MNHNY and CDR2 SVGAGI (reference sequence). V gave up 2 bases and J gave up 3 bases, with 14 bases separating them. The CDR3 extends over 15 amino acids. CDR3 nucleotides: TGTGCCAGCAGTTACCCGGGACTGGGAGTCTACGAGCAGTACTTC. Protein: CASSYPGLGVYEQYF.

This chain uses TRBV5-6 with TRBJ1-1; TRBD1 aligns across 8 bases. Germline trimming cut 6 bases from V and 5 bases from J; bases unmatched to any gene: 15. This CDR3 has 16 residues. The germline gives CDR1 SGHDT, CDR2 YYEEEE. CDR3 sequence reads: CASTPDRGGGGTEAFF. The CDR3 bases are TGTGCCAGCACCCCCGACAGGGGAGGTGGTGGGACTGAAGCTTTCTTT.

V gene TRBV6-5 combines with J gene TRBJ1-1; D unresolved. The CDR3 totals 15 residues. V shed 0 bases and J shed 4 bases, with 12 bases lying between them. The germline V gene encodes CDR1 MNHEY and CDR2 SVGAGI. The CDR3 nucleotides are TGTGCCAGCAGTTACTCGGTGATCAGGCTCACTGAAGCTTTCTTT. It encodes CASSYSVIRLTEAFF.

This chain connects TRBV6-4 to TRBJ1-6, with D possibly TRBD1 on 6 matching bases. The CDR3 sequence is 14 residues long. Germline CDR1 reads MRHNA; CDR2 reads SNTAGT. The V end was cut by 3 bases, the J end by 10 bases, with 13 bases between. The CDR3 here is CASSEGGHGSPLHF. CDR3 sequence (DNA): TGTGCCAGCAGTGAGGGGGGGCACGGGTCACCCCTCCACTTT.

The chain links TRBV4-1 to TRBJ2-1; tentatively, D is TRBD2 (6 bases). Germline CDR1 MGHRA, CDR2 YSYEKL. V lost 4 bases and J 6 bases, leaving 10 bases between the germline ends. The CDR3 is 13 amino acids. CDR3 in DNA: TGCGCCAGCAGCCTTGGGACTTTCAATGAGCAGTTCTTC. Protein product: CASSLGTFNEQFF.

This chain joins TRBV27 and TRBJ2-2; 12 positions match TRBD2. The germline V gene has CDR1 MNHEY and CDR2 SMNVEV (reference sequence). The CDR3 contains 14 residues. The V gene end was trimmed by 7 bases and the J gene end by 5 bases; junction bases not matched to a gene: 2. The DNA for the CDR3 is TGTGCCAGCAAACTAGCGGGAGGAACCGGGGAGCTGTTTTTT. This gives the protein CASKLAGGTGELFF.

The chain recombines TRBV27 with TRBJ2-5, with TRBD2 matching over 12 bases. Germline CDR1 MNHEY, CDR2 SMNVEV (reference sequence). V lost 5 bases and J lost 5; bases outside the gene matches: 12. The CDR3 length is 17 residues. The CDR3: CASSPSRLAGVSETQYF. The CDR3 DNA is TGTGCCAGCAGTCCCTCCCGACTAGCGGGAGTTTCCGAGACCCAGTACTTC.

The CDR3 DNA reads TGTGCCAGCAGGAGAACAGGGGCGGGGCAGACCCAGTACTTC. Protein sequence: CASRRTGAGQTQYF. This sequence joins TRBV25-1 and TRBJ2-5; perhaps TRBD1 as D (7 bases). Deletions cut 6 bases from V and 6 bases from J, with 17 bases between. Per germline, CDR1 MGHDK and CDR2 SYGVNS. The length of the CDR3 is 14 residues.

The rearrangement joins TRBV19 to TRBJ2-5; 14 bases are shared with TRBD2. The CDR3 extends over 16 amino acids. The V gene end was trimmed by 6 bases and the J gene end by 2 bases; junction bases not matched to a gene: 5. CDR1 and CDR2 from the germline V gene are LNHDA and SQIVND (reference sequence). CDR3 amino acids: CASRGLAGVRQETQYF. The CDR3 nucleotides are TGTGCCAGTAGGGGACTAGCGGGAGTTCGGCAAGAGACCCAGTACTTC.

The V and J genes are TRBV5-1 and TRBJ2-7; 14 bases are a match to TRBD2. Losses at the gene ends were 1 base for V and 4 bases for J; bases not matched to a gene: 13. Germline V gives CDR1 SGHRS, CDR2 YFSETQ. This CDR3 spans 19 amino acids. This CDR3 is CASSLTAGLAGEGAYEQYF. Here the CDR3 DNA reads TGCGCCAGCAGCTTGACAGCGGGACTAGCGGGAGAAGGAGCTTACGAGCAGTACTTC.

The chain carries TRBV15 and TRBJ2-7; 9 bases align to TRBD1. V lost 1 base to trimming and J lost 4 bases; unmatched junction nucleotides: 11. From germline, CDR1 is LNHNV and CDR2 YYDKDF (reference sequence). The CDR3 totals 17 residues. CDR3 in DNA: TGTGCCACCAGCAGAGGATCACAGGGGGCTCAAAAGTACGAGCAGTACTTC. Translating gives CATSRGSQGAQKYEQYF.

The chain joins TRBV7-2 to TRBJ2-1; 9 bases map to TRBD2. The CDR3 has 16 amino acids. V gave up 1 base and J gave up 6 bases; unmatched junction bases: 7. The V gene's germline CDR1 is SGHTA and CDR2 FQGNSA. CDR3 nucleotides: TGTGCCAGCAGCTTAGACGGACTAGCGATCATCAATGAGCAGTTCTTC. Encoded protein: CASSLDGLAIINEQFF.

In the case of this clone: Other DNA sequences in the sample encode the same CDR3. The chain has TRBV27 and TRBJ2-2, with D perhaps matching TRBD1 (6 bases). There are 15 residues in the CDR3. In germline, CDR1 is MNHEY, CDR2 SMNVEV (reference sequence). Trimming took 6 bases from V and 3 from J, leaving 14 bases between them. The CDR3 sequence is CASRAAGAYTGELFF. CDR3 DNA sequence: TGTGCCAGCAGAGCTGCAGGGGCTTACACCGGGGAGCTGTTTTTT.

This clone was detected only once. The chain is built from TRBV27 and TRBJ2-1, with D maybe TRBD2 (6 bases). Trimming shortened V by 10 bases and J by 4 bases, and 11 bases separated the two germline ends. CDR1 is MNHEY, CDR2 SMNVEV, per germline (reference sequence). The CDR3 is 12 amino acids. In DNA, the CDR3 is TGTGCCACCCGCCGGGGGTACAATGAGCAGTTCTTC. Encoded protein: CATRRGYNEQFF.